The entry below gives a single T cell receptor beta chain sequence along with its context. Its target is not known. Germline CDR1 reads SGHDT; CDR2 reads YYEEEE. Trimming cost V 4 bases and J 12 bases; bases outside gene matches: 13. This CDR3 comprises 14 residues. PCR used 60 Vbeta primers and 13 Jbeta primers. Assay: immunoSEQ multiplex PCR; the TCRdb copy retains only in-frame clones and omits some. Here the sample spans some 60,000 clones, about four fifths being singletons. The source of the sample is a study of cytomegalovirus exposure and HLA in healthy donors. Study findings and constraints: Cytomegalovirus association was listed for under 200 TCR beta chains.

Sequencing was done on a sample of PBMCs. The chain combines TRBV5-6 with TRBJ1-1, with 9 nucleotides matching TRBD1. The receptor was isolated from a man aged 35 to 55 in good health and CMV-seronegative. This CDR3 reads CASSLLGTGTLSFF. CDR3 bases: TGTGCCAGCAGCCTCCTGGGGACAGGGACGTTGTCTTTCTTT.